This passage covers 31 T cell receptor beta chains from one sample sequenced in a study of graft-versus-host responses after intestinal transplantation. No antigens are known for them. This table comes from immunoSEQ multiplex PCR, and its TCRdb copy is limited to in-frame clones, with some not included. The table lists around 87,000 clones, roughly 90% of them singletons. The sequencing used unstimulated CD8+ T cells sorted from spleen or lymph node cells, collected before transplant. The source of these receptors is a human donor who was the organ donor for an intestinal transplant.

The chain has TRBV7-9 and TRBJ2-7, with a possible D match to TRBD1 (6 bases). This CDR3 is built from 13 residues. Trimming shortened V by 5 bases and J by 6 bases, and 14 bases separated the two germline ends. Germline lookup yields CDR1 SEHNR and CDR2 FQNEAQ (reference sequence). The CDR3, as DNA: TGTGCCAGCAGCCAAGGGGGTTTAGGCGAGCAGTACTTC. This sequence encodes CASSQGGLGEQYF.

The chain carries TRBV5-4 and TRBJ2-7; 12 bases align to TRBD2. The CDR3 has 15 amino acids. The V and J ends lost 4 bases and 6 bases, in that order; junction bases with no gene match: 8. CDR1 and CDR2 from the germline V gene are SGHNT and YYREEE (reference sequence). In DNA, the CDR3 is TGTGCCAGCAGCCATGGACTAGCGGGGTTGGGCGAGCAGTACTTC. Residues: CASSHGLAGLGEQYF.

The V and J genes are TRBV7-3 and TRBJ2-1, with 7 positions matching TRBD2. This CDR3 is built from 16 residues. Trimming removed 5 bases from V and 8 bases from J; junction bases left unmatched: 15. Per the germline V gene, CDR1 is SGHTA and CDR2 is FQGTGA. The CDR3 nucleotides read TGTGCCAGCAGCCTAGGGGTGGGCGGGGGTATGGATGAGCAGTTCTTC. Its translation is CASSLGVGGGMDEQFF.

This clone was found a few times. The chain uses TRBV19 and TRBJ1-1; the D gene is possibly TRBD1 (6 bases). Trimming took off 5 bases at V and 2 bases at J, with 9 bases between the two ends. CDR1 is LNHDA, CDR2 SQIVND, per germline (reference sequence). CDR3 length equals 13 residues. In DNA form, the CDR3 reads TGTGCCAGTAGTGACAGGATTAACACTGAAGCTTTCTTT. This translates into CASSDRINTEAFF.

The rearrangement links TRBV9 to TRBJ1-1; tentative D call: TRBD1 (6 bases). Between the trimmed V and J ends, which lost 0 bases and 0 bases, there was a span of 9 bases. Germline CDR1 SGDLS, CDR2 YYNGEE. The CDR3 runs to 15 residues. The CDR3 region has the DNA TGTGCCAGCAGCGTAGAGGGGGGGGTGAACACTGAAGCTTTCTTT. As protein: CASSVEGGVNTEAFF.

The genes are TRBV6-1 and TRBJ2-7; 9 bases match TRBD1. Trimming at V came to 7 bases and at J to 5 bases, leaving 9 bases not matched to a gene. CDR1 and CDR2 (germline): MNHNS, SASEGT. The CDR3 has 14 residues. CDR3 bases: TGTGCCAGCACCGATAGGGACAGGGAACACGAGCAGTACTTC. This sequence encodes CASTDRDREHEQYF.

The chain combines TRBV5-1 with TRBJ1-3, with TRBD1 as a possible D gene (5 bases). Trimming left V 0 bases short and J 0 bases short, with 7 bases between. The CDR3 extends over 15 amino acids. CDR1 and CDR2 (germline): SGHRS, YFSETQ. This CDR3 reads CASSLDDSSGNTIYF. The CDR3 DNA is TGCGCCAGCAGCTTGGACGACAGCTCTGGAAACACCATATATTTT.

V gene TRBV29-1 combines with J gene TRBJ2-3, with TRBD2 matching 11 bases. V shed 0 bases, J shed 10 bases, and the junction held 12 bases outside the gene matches. CDR3 length: 16 residues. Germline CDR1 and CDR2: SQVTM and ANQGSEA. The CDR3 loop is CSVEEGPSGGMGSQYF. DNA for the CDR3: TGCAGCGTTGAAGAAGGGCCTAGCGGGGGGATGGGATCGCAGTATTTT.

The CDR3 is CASTPGYNSPLHF. For the CDR3, the DNA is TGTGCCAGCACGCCAGGATATAATTCACCCCTCCACTTT. The V gene is TRBV6-5, the J gene TRBJ1-6; D gene unclear. Germline CDR1 reads MNHEY; CDR2 reads SVGAGI. V dropped 7 bases and J dropped 4 bases, with 8 bases sitting between them. The CDR3 extends over 13 amino acids.

The chain carries TRBV27 and TRBJ2-2, with D perhaps TRBD1 (5 bases). The germline CDR1 and CDR2 sequences are MNHEY and SMNVEV (reference sequence). The V gene lost 4 bases and the J gene lost 6 bases, with 9 bases spanning the gap. CDR3 length: 13 amino acids. For the CDR3, the DNA is TGTGCCAGCAGTTGGTCAGGGTCCGGGGAGCTGTTTTTT. It specifies CASSWSGSGELFF.

The chain carries TRBV29-1 and TRBJ2-5; TRBD1 might be the D (5 bases). The CDR3 covers 12 residues. V was shortened by 7 bases and J by 5 bases, with 14 bases between the two germline ends. Germline V gene sequence: CDR1 SQVTM, CDR2 ANQGSEA. CDR3 in amino acids: CSAFTGSETQYF. Written as DNA, the CDR3 is TGCAGCGCCTTTACAGGATCGGAGACCCAGTACTTC.

The chain combines TRBV6-5 with TRBJ1-4; D remains ambiguous. CDR3 size: 14 residues. Germline V gene data show CDR1 as MNHEY and CDR2 as SVGAGI. Between the trimmed V and J ends, which lost 5 bases and 4 bases, there was a span of 11 bases. The CDR3 bases are TGTGCCAGCAGTATGTCAGAGGGTAATGAAAAACTGTTTTTT. It encodes CASSMSEGNEKLFF.

The chain links TRBV7-7 to TRBJ2-2; 8 bases agree with TRBD2. Germline assignment: CDR1 SSHAT and CDR2 FNYEAQ (reference sequence). The junction had 4 bases not matched to a gene; V was cut back by 1 base and J by 3 bases. The CDR3 contains 16 residues. CDR3 loop: CASSLEAGGYTGELFF. CDR3 coding DNA: TGTGCCAGCAGCTTAGAGGCGGGGGGCTACACCGGGGAGCTGTTTTTT.

This rearrangement joins TRBV7-9 to TRBJ1-6; D might be TRBD1 (6 bases). The V end lost 2 bases, the J end lost 7 bases, and 12 bases lay between the germline ends. CDR3 length: 15 residues. CDR1 SEHNR and CDR2 FQNEAQ come from the germline V gene (reference sequence). The CDR3 DNA follows: TGTGCCAGCAGCTTATTACAGGGCAACAATTCACCCCTCCACTTT. It codes for CASSLLQGNNSPLHF.

The rearrangement uses TRBV5-4 and TRBJ1-6; perhaps TRBD1 as D (6 bases). The CDR3 contains 14 residues. With 4 bases removed from V and 14 bases from J, the gap between germline ends came to 19 bases. The germline V gene encodes CDR1 SGHNT and CDR2 YYREEE (reference sequence). The CDR3 DNA is TGTGCCAGCAGCCCCCGCGATGGGGGGGGCACCCTCCACTTT. It is translated as CASSPRDGGGTLHF.

This chain joins TRBV27 and TRBJ2-5, with D hard to call. The CDR3 has 13 residues. Between the trimmed V and J ends, which lost 3 bases and 0 bases, there was a span of 5 bases. The germline V gene encodes CDR1 MNHEY and CDR2 SMNVEV (reference sequence). CDR3 in amino acids: CASSFGYQETQYF. The CDR3 DNA reads TGTGCCAGCAGTTTCGGGTACCAAGAGACCCAGTACTTC.

This chain uses TRBV2 with TRBJ1-2; D gene unclear. The CDR3 is made up of 14 amino acids. V gave up 7 bases and J gave up 4 bases, with 16 bases separating them. CDR1 is SNHLY and CDR2 is FYNNEI in the germline V gene. The CDR3 DNA reads as TGTGCCAGCATCCGGTCTAGTGCGGGCTATGGCTACACCTTC. Translation gives CASIRSSAGYGYTF.

The chain has TRBV11-3 and TRBJ2-5; 7 bases are a match to TRBD1. The CDR3 sequence is 16 residues long. Looked up from germline, CDR1 is SGHNT and CDR2 is YENEEA. V lost 2 bases to trimming and J lost 5 bases; unmatched junction nucleotides: 11. CDR3 loop: CASSLRSTGIGETQYF. The CDR3 bases are TGTGCCAGCAGCTTAAGGTCGACAGGGATCGGGGAGACCCAGTACTTC.

As for this clone: A read error may produce the germline difference seen at one junction end. The chain combines TRBV19 with TRBJ2-2; D possibly corresponds to TRBD2 (5 bases). This CDR3 region has 10 residues. The germline CDR1 and CDR2 sequences are LNHDA and SQIVND (reference sequence). CDR3 nucleotides: TGCTGCGCGGGTAGCGGGGAGCTGTTTTTT. It specifies CCAGSGELFF.

This chain connects TRBV5-6 to TRBJ1-4; no clear D gene. In germline, CDR1 is SGHDT, CDR2 YYEEEE. Between the trimmed V and J ends, which lost 5 bases and 0 bases, there was a span of 11 bases. This CDR3 spans 15 amino acids. CDR3 loop: CASSSTDSTNEKLFF. The CDR3 DNA reads TGTGCCAGCAGTTCTACAGATTCAACTAATGAAAAACTGTTTTTT.

The chain combines TRBV21-1 with TRBJ2-7; the table names TRBD1, a call not compared with the DNA. TRBV21-1 represents a pseudogene. The CDR3 loop spans 14 amino acids. The CDR3 is CASSGHKPPYEQYF. The DNA of the CDR3 is TGTGCCAGCAGCGGCCACAAACCCCCCTACGAGCAGTACTTC.

The rearrangement uses TRBV7-9 and TRBJ1-1; D unclear. Germline V lookup: CDR1 SEHNR, CDR2 FQNEAQ (reference sequence). The CDR3 extends over 16 amino acids. V lost 5 bases, J lost 4 bases, and 20 bases lay in between. The CDR3 protein is CASSPVIGPRLTEAFF. The CDR3, as DNA: TGTGCCAGCAGCCCAGTCATAGGTCCGCGGCTCACTGAAGCTTTCTTT.

The chain carries TRBV29-1 and TRBJ1-2, with unresolved D. Per germline, CDR1 SQVTM and CDR2 ANQGSEA. This CDR3 region has 13 residues. V lost 0 bases, J lost 2 bases, and 7 bases lay in between. The CDR3 protein is CSVEDDNNYGYTF. The CDR3 bases are TGCAGCGTTGAAGATGACAACAACTATGGCTACACCTTC.

The rearrangement joins TRBV29-1 to TRBJ2-3; TRBD1 aligns across 8 bases. The germline CDR1 and CDR2 sequences are SQVTM and ANQGSEA. J was trimmed by 5 bases and V by 5 bases; bases with no gene match: 12. The CDR3 covers 15 residues. The CDR3 sequence is CSVPSQGAGIDTQYF. CDR3 coding DNA: TGCAGCGTTCCCTCCCAGGGGGCAGGGATAGATACGCAGTATTTT.

This clone was counted only a few times. J is TRBJ1-1 and V is TRBV7-9; 8 nucleotides align to TRBD1. Germline V gene lookup returns CDR1 SEHNR and CDR2 FQNEAQ (reference sequence). V lost 5 bases to trimming and J lost 7 bases; unmatched junction nucleotides: 3. The CDR3 runs 12 residues. CDR3 DNA sequence: TGTGCCAGCAGCCCCGGGACAGGTGAAGCTTTCTTT. This gives the protein CASSPGTGEAFF.

J is TRBJ1-2 and V is TRBV5-8; D is unresolved. Germline V gives CDR1 SGHTS, CDR2 YDEGEE. Trimming left V 2 bases short and J 2 bases short, with 10 bases between. The CDR3 loop spans 14 amino acids. The CDR3 protein is CASSFPGENYGYTF. CDR3 in DNA: TGTGCCAGCAGCTTTCCCGGGGAGAACTATGGCTACACCTTC.

V and J are TRBV4-1 and TRBJ2-3; D ambiguous. The CDR3 runs to 13 residues. The V gene lost 1 base and the J gene lost 9 bases, with 11 bases spanning the gap. Per the germline V gene, CDR1 is MGHRA and CDR2 is YSYEKL. This chain's CDR3 is CASSQAFSATQYF. In DNA form, the CDR3 reads TGCGCCAGCAGCCAAGCTTTCAGTGCCACGCAGTATTTT.

This clone has only one observation. The J gene is TRBJ1-2, the V gene TRBV19; no clear D. CDR1 and CDR2 (germline): LNHDA, SQIVND (reference sequence). Trimming cost V 10 bases and J 4 bases, with 16 bases left between them. This CDR3 is 13 amino acids long. The CDR3 DNA reads as TGTGCCACCGAACCGCGAGCCGGCTATGGCTACACCTTC. Translation gives CATEPRAGYGYTF. The variable domain in full, with the rest retrieved from reference TRBV19 and TRBJ1-2, is DGGITQSPKYLFRKEGQNVTLSCEQNLNHDAMYWYRQDPGQGLRLIYYSQIVNDFQKGDIAEGYSVSREKKESFPLTVTSAQKNPTAFYLCATEPRAGYGYTFGSGTRLTVV.

J is TRBJ2-6 and V is TRBV9; 10 nucleotides align to TRBD1. V lost 0 bases and J lost 3; bases outside the gene matches: 15. This CDR3 spans 21 amino acids. In germline, CDR1 is SGDLS, CDR2 YYNGEE. The CDR3: CASSVATRGDDRGRGANVLTF. CDR3 sequence (DNA): TGTGCCAGCAGCGTAGCTACAAGGGGTGATGACAGGGGGCGTGGGGCCAACGTCCTGACTTTC.

The chain joins TRBV30 to TRBJ2-3; a possible D gene is TRBD2 (6 bases). The CDR3 runs to 15 residues. V lost 0 bases to trimming and J lost 3 bases, with 13 bases between them. CDR1 is GTSNPN, CDR2 SVGIG, per germline (reference sequence). The CDR3 coding sequence is TGTGCCTGGAGTGTGTCCGCGGGGTCAACAGATACGCAGTATTTT. Its translation is CAWSVSAGSTDTQYF.

This clone was picked up one time. The chain has TRBV5-1 and TRBJ1-2; TRBD1 matches 7 bases. The CDR3 is made up of 16 amino acids. V lost 7 bases and J lost 2; bases outside the gene matches: 14. The germline V gene encodes CDR1 SGHRS and CDR2 YFSETQ. The CDR3 bases are TGCGCCAGCGGGGGGTTAGAGACAGGGTCGAACTATGGCTACACCTTC. It codes for CASGGLETGSNYGYTF.